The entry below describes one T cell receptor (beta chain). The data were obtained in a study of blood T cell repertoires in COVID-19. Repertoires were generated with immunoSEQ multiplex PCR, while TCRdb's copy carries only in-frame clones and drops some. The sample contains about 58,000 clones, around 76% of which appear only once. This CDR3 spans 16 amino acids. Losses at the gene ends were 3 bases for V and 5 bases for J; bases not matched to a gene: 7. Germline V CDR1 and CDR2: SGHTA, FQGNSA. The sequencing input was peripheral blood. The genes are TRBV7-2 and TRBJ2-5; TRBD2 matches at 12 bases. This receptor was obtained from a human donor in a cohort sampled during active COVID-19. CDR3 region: CASSFWTSGIGETQYF. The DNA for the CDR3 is TGTGCCAGCAGCTTTTGGACTAGCGGGATTGGGGAGACCCAGTACTTC.